Reported below is one T cell receptor beta chain. Its antigen is undetermined. The data stem from a study of CXCR3-negative and CXCR3-positive naive CD8 T cells. Study-level results: Within a donor, both naive subsets shared TRBV-TRBJ usage, unlike memory cells. CXCR3-positive naive cells carried more hydrophobic TRB CDR3s than CXCR3-negative ones.

This CDR3 spans 14 amino acids. Per germline, CDR1 MDHEN and CDR2 SYDVKM. Through 5' RACE with UMI labels, the TRB cDNA libraries were prepared. TCRdb reprocessed the 5' RACE reads; each CDR3 protein has one entry and no DNA is given. The table lists tens of thousands of distinct CDR3 sequences. The chain employs TRBV28 and TRBJ1-5; the D gene TCRdb calls, TRBD1, cannot be checked with no DNA. The sequence came from a human donor in good health. Some clones in this sample may be carry-over from other donors' samples. Sequencing was carried out using naive CXCR3+ CD8+ T cells from blood. Subset here: CD45RO-CCR7+CD27+CD95- naive CD8+ T cells expressing CXCR3 (TNR3+). The CDR3 loop is CASSWTGGIQGQHF.